These 8 T cell receptor beta chains originate from one sample sequenced in a study of molecular identifiers for immune sequencing clone quantification. TCRdb redid the calling of the PCR reads with MiXCR, one entry per CDR3 protein. This sample has about 320,000 distinct CDR3 sequences, with about 22% found just once. Source material: naive CD8+ T cells from blood, with Jurkat cell RNA spiked in. Subset specified: FACS-sorted CD8+CD4-CCR7+CD45RA+ naive T cells. Source of these receptors: a human donor in good health. Some libraries in this study had Jurkat cell RNA spiked in.

A word on this clonotype: A much larger clone differs by one base, so this may be a read error. This sequence joins TRBV29-1 and TRBJ1-4, with a weak D call TRBD1 (5 bases). This CDR3 has 14 residues. Germline V gene data show CDR1 as SQVTM and CDR2 as ANQGSEA. The DNA for the CDR3 is TGCGGCGTTATGGCCACAGGAACTAATGAAAAACTGTTTTTT. It encodes CGVMATGTNEKLFF.

Worth noting for this clonotype: Germline and junction disagree at one end, which may indicate a read error. This sequence joins TRBV13 and TRBJ2-3; the D is unclear. Germline assignment: CDR1 PRHDT and CDR2 FYEKMQ (reference sequence). The CDR3 is 16 residues long. The CDR3 DNA is TGTGCCAACAGCTTAGGGTCGGGTTTTAGCACAGATACGCAGTATTTT. Its protein product is CANSLGSGFSTDTQYF.

This chain connects TRBV7-2 to TRBJ2-5, with 16 bases that match TRBD2. Germline V gene lookup returns CDR1 SGHTA and CDR2 FQGNSA. Trimming took 5 bases from V and 5 from J; bases not matched to a gene: 14. This CDR3 spans 19 amino acids. The CDR3 here is CASSARPGLAGGSGETQYF. In nucleotides, the CDR3 is TGTGCCAGCAGCGCTAGACCGGGACTAGCGGGAGGGTCTGGGGAGACCCAGTACTTC. Using reference TRBV7-2 and TRBJ2-5 for the parts outside the CDR3, the full variable domain is GAGVSQSPSNKVTEKGKDVELRCDPISGHTALYWYRQSLGQGLEFLIYFQGNSAPDKSGLPSDRFSAERTGGSVSTLTIQRTQQEDSAVYLCASSARPGLAGGSGETQYFGPGTRLLVL.

The V and J genes are TRBV4-2 and TRBJ1-5; 7 bases are shared with TRBD1. Germline V lookup: CDR1 LGHNA, CDR2 YNFKEQ. The ends lost 2 bases at V and 6 bases at J; junction bases unmatched: 7. The CDR3 length is 15 residues. The CDR3 region is CASSQNDRVGQPQHF. CDR3 DNA: TGTGCCAGCAGCCAAAACGACAGGGTCGGTCAGCCCCAGCATTTT.

The J gene is TRBJ2-1, the V gene TRBV12-3 or TRBV12-4; D unresolved. Trimming removed 2 bases from V and 0 bases from J, with 8 bases in between. The length of the CDR3 is 15 residues. The DNA of the CDR3 is TGTGCCAGCAGTTTATCCCCCAACTCCTACAATGAGCAGTTCTTC. This codes for CASSLSPNSYNEQFF.

The chain has TRBV20-1 and TRBJ2-1, with D perhaps TRBD2 (6 bases). Trimming stripped 6 bases from V and 3 bases from J, with 21 bases between. Germline V lookup: CDR1 DFQATT, CDR2 SNEGSKA (reference sequence). The CDR3 totals 16 residues. The CDR3, as DNA: TGCAGTGCAAGGGGTTCTGGGCTAGCGAACTACAATGAGCAGTTCTTC. Translated: CSARGSGLANYNEQFF.

This clonotype was seen only a few times. This chain joins TRBV28 and TRBJ2-7; 7 bases are shared with TRBD1. This CDR3 contains 17 residues. Looked up from germline, CDR1 is MDHEN and CDR2 is SYDVKM. Germline trimming cut 3 bases from V and 5 bases from J; bases unmatched to any gene: 16. CDR3 coding DNA: TGTGCCAGCAGTTTCTGGACCGGGACAGCCAGTTTTGACGAGCAGTACTTC. Translation gives CASSFWTGTASFDEQYF.

The chain couples TRBV4-2 to TRBJ2-3, with D maybe TRBD1 (5 bases). CDR3 length equals 15 residues. The germline V gene has CDR1 LGHNA and CDR2 YNFKEQ. V was trimmed by 4 bases and J by 1 base, leaving 12 bases between them. This chain's CDR3 is CASSPTDLRTDTQYF. The CDR3 bases are TGTGCCAGCAGCCCGACAGACTTACGCACAGATACGCAGTATTTT.